The rows below give T cell receptor beta chains drawn from one sample of a study of blood T cell repertoires in COVID-19. Libraries were prepared by immunoSEQ multiplex PCR; TCRdb keeps only in-frame clonotypes and omits some of them. This sample has more than 65,000 clones, with 83% found just once. The sample comprised peripheral blood. The receptors originated from a man aged 25 to 45 with COVID-19, enrolled during active disease. CDR3s include the opening cysteine and the closing phenylalanine or tryptophan. Size tells how often a clone was seen (once, few, many) or the class of an expanded clone, and some rows leave it out.

len: 16
v_gene: TRBV11-2
j_gene: TRBJ2-3
abundance: .
CDR3aa: CASSLDSLAGSDTQYF

len: 16
v_gene: TRBV15
j_gene: TRBJ2-5
abundance: once
CDR3aa: CATSRGAGQLQETQYF

len: 15
v_gene: TRBV30
j_gene: TRBJ1-6
abundance: .
CDR3aa: CAWGPNRVSGSPLHF

len: 15
v_gene: TRBV6-6
j_gene: TRBJ1-6
abundance: .
CDR3aa: CASTLKARGASPLHF

len: 14
v_gene: TRBV30
j_gene: TRBJ1-6
abundance: once
CDR3aa: CAAQQGGENSPLHF

len: 15
v_gene: TRBV6-2/TRBV6-3
j_gene: TRBJ2-7
abundance: .
CDR3aa: CASSYSSGGSYEQYF

len: 13
v_gene: TRBV19
j_gene: TRBJ1-3
abundance: .
CDR3aa: CAASEGDRNTIYF

len: 14
v_gene: TRBV27
j_gene: TRBJ2-3
abundance: .
CDR3aa: CASSLWGVTDTQYF

len: 12
v_gene: TRBV5-5
j_gene: TRBJ2-2
abundance: .
CDR3aa: CASSHADGELFF

len: 16
v_gene: TRBV11-2
j_gene: TRBJ2-5
abundance: .
CDR3aa: CASSLGTGLGLETQYF

len: 18
v_gene: TRBV5-5
j_gene: TRBJ1-6
abundance: .
CDR3aa: CASSLSMSKGAQGSPLHF

len: 13
v_gene: TRBV6-5
j_gene: TRBJ2-7
abundance: .
CDR3aa: CASRGQGIYEQYF

len: 16
v_gene: TRBV3-1/TRBV3-2
j_gene: TRBJ2-1
abundance: .
CDR3aa: CASSSQGAGSHNEQFF

len: 16
v_gene: TRBV4-2
j_gene: TRBJ2-1
abundance: .
CDR3aa: CASSQELAGKFNEQFF

len: 13
v_gene: TRBV5-6
j_gene: TRBJ2-5
abundance: once
CDR3aa: CASSLGHRETQYF

len: 13
v_gene: TRBV20-1
j_gene: TRBJ2-7
abundance: .
CDR3aa: CSAGGGGRREQYF

len: 14
v_gene: TRBV19
j_gene: TRBJ2-1
abundance: .
CDR3aa: CASSIPGFPNEQFF

len: 14
v_gene: TRBV10-3
j_gene: TRBJ2-7
abundance: .
CDR3aa: CAISADRGPYEQYF

len: 13
v_gene: TRBV2
j_gene: TRBJ1-2
abundance: .
CDR3aa: CASSRDSNYGYTF

len: 13
v_gene: TRBV7-9
j_gene: TRBJ2-7
abundance: .
CDR3aa: CASSLSKGDEQYF